Reported below is one TCR beta chain. Data came from immunoSEQ multiplex PCR; TCRdb stores just in-frame clones and leaves some out. The sample comprises 2.3 million or so clones, approximately 93% of which are singletons, and about 0.41% rests with the top ten. This entry comes from a study of shared clonotypes between healthy human individuals. V shed 4 bases and J 9 bases; nucleotides not matched to a gene: 8. From germline, CDR1 is SQVTM and CDR2 ANQGSEA. The CDR3 spans 12 residues. The receptor's source is a man aged 18 to 30 in good health. Some clones in this sample may be carry-over from other donors' samples. This chain links TRBV29-1 with TRBJ2-5, with TRBD1 matching 7 bases. The sample consisted of naive CD4+ T cells from PBMCs. The subset denotes: CD45RA+ positively selected. In DNA form, the CDR3 reads TGCAGCGTTGTTGGACAGGTGGGGGCCCAGTACTTC. Translating gives CSVVGQVGAQYF.